What follows are 13 T cell receptor beta chains derived from one specimen sequenced in a study of metastatic and nonmetastatic thyroid tumors. TCRdb used MiXCR to call clones anew from the PCR reads. The sample lists some 16,000 clones; 24% were seen once. Thyroid surgery took place with no prior treatment in any patient. Sequencing used tumor tissue. These receptors were obtained from a male donor with papillary thyroid cancer or a benign thyroid nodule (not recorded which). Some clones in this sample may be carry-over from other donors' samples.

The chain carries TRBV7-2 and TRBJ2-3; 9 bases are shared with TRBD2. This CDR3 region has 15 residues. The V and J ends lost 3 bases and 2 bases, in that order; junction bases with no gene match: 3. Germline CDR1 SGHTA, CDR2 FQGNSA. For the CDR3, the DNA is TGTGCCAGCAGCTTTAGCGGGAGCTCCACAGATACGCAGTATTTT. This gives the protein CASSFSGSSTDTQYF.

A few counts support this clone. V gene TRBV7-8 combines with J gene TRBJ2-7, with TRBD2 matching 8 bases. J gave up 4 bases and V 3 bases, and 5 bases lay outside the gene matches. The CDR3 runs to 14 residues. From germline, CDR1 is SGHVS and CDR2 FQNEAQ. The CDR3 nucleotides read TGTGCCAGCAGCTTCGGGGGGGCCATGTACGAGCAGTACTTC. Translated, it gives CASSFGGAMYEQYF.

In its sample, this clone ranks as medium-sized. The chain has TRBV20-1 and TRBJ2-7; D ambiguous. CDR3 length: 15 amino acids. V lost 1 base to trimming and J lost 3 bases, with 16 bases between them. Germline CDR1 is DFQATT and CDR2 is SNEGSKA (reference sequence). As DNA, the CDR3 is TGCAGTGCTAGAGTTCGTGGCGGCGGAATCTACGAGCAGTACTTC. Amino acid sequence: CSARVRGGGIYEQYF.

At least ten counts were recorded for this clone. The chain employs TRBV9 and TRBJ1-3; a weak D match, TRBD1 (5 bases). CDR1 is SGDLS and CDR2 is YYNGEE in the germline V gene. The CDR3 is made up of 14 amino acids. Between the trimmed V and J ends, which lost 6 bases and 0 bases, there was a span of 10 bases. The CDR3 nucleotides are TGTGCCAGCACACCAGACAGCTCTGGAAACACCATATATTTT. Residues: CASTPDSSGNTIYF.

The genes are TRBV7-2 and TRBJ1-6; D unclear. With 1 base removed from V and 10 bases from J, the gap between germline ends came to 14 bases. This CDR3 comprises 15 residues. Germline loops: CDR1 SGHTA, CDR2 FQGNSA. CDR3 in DNA: TGTGCCAGCAGCTTAGTATTCGAGGGCTGGTCACCCCTCCACTTT. This gives the protein CASSLVFEGWSPLHF.

This clone was detected a few times. The chain employs TRBV6-4 and TRBJ1-5; D is undetermined. Trimming took off 2 bases at V and 2 bases at J, with 4 bases between the two ends. Germline loops: CDR1 MRHNA, CDR2 SNTAGT. This CDR3 has 13 amino acids. The CDR3 sequence: CASSDRGNQPQHF. The CDR3 coding sequence is TGTGCCAGCAGTGACAGGGGCAATCAGCCCCAGCATTTT.

Concerning this clone: This could be a read error, since a much larger clone is one nucleotide away. The sample carries other DNA sequences with the same CDR3. This chain joins TRBV5-4 and TRBJ1-2, with D possibly matching TRBD1 (5 bases). The CDR3 runs to 14 residues. The germline V gene has CDR1 SGHNT and CDR2 YYREEE (reference sequence). CDR3 DNA: TGCGCCAGCAGCCGAACACAAGGGACCTATGGCTACACCTTC. This translates into CASSRTQGTYGYTF.

This clone showed up many times. A much larger clonotype is one base distant, so this may be a read error. V is TRBV3-1 and J is TRBJ2-7; D is undetermined. V was clipped by 4 bases and J by 7 bases, with 26 bases between them. Germline CDR1 LGHDT, CDR2 YNNKEL (reference sequence). There are 17 residues in the CDR3. CDR3 region: CASSPQPMGYHYKEQYF. The CDR3 region has the DNA TGTGCCAGCAGCCCACAACCGATGGGTTACCACTACAAGGAGCAGTACTTC.

The genes are TRBV12-3 or TRBV12-4 and TRBJ2-3; D is uncertain. V lost 6 bases to trimming and J lost 2 bases, with 12 bases between them. The length of the CDR3 is 14 residues. CDR3 residues: CASSGRLSTDTQYF. The DNA of the CDR3 is TGTGCCAGCAGCGGACGACTCTCCACAGATACGCAGTATTTT.

The J gene is TRBJ2-3, the V gene TRBV20-1; weak D call: TRBD2 (6 bases). V lost 5 bases to trimming and J lost 6 bases, with 21 bases between them. The CDR3 consists of 15 residues. Germline V lookup: CDR1 DFQATT, CDR2 SNEGSKA (reference sequence). DNA of the CDR3: TGCAGTGCTTTCCAGGACTGGCCGGGGGTTGATACGCAGTATTTT. Translated, it gives CSAFQDWPGVDTQYF.

In its sample, this clone was seen many times. The chain couples TRBV7-3 to TRBJ2-3; D is uncertain. The CDR3 has 13 amino acids. The germline V gene encodes CDR1 SGHTA and CDR2 FQGTGA. Between the trimmed V and J ends, which lost 2 bases and 2 bases, there was a span of 5 bases. This chain's CDR3 is CASSLVDTDTQYF. In nucleotides, the CDR3 is TGTGCCAGCAGCTTAGTGGACACAGATACGCAGTATTTT.

This clone came up many times. Other DNA sequences in this sample translate to the same CDR3. The CDR3 sequence is CASSAQGHEQFF. The CDR3 region has the DNA TGTGCCAGCAGTGCCCAGGGCCATGAGCAGTTCTTC. The chain is built from TRBV12-3 or TRBV12-4 and TRBJ2-1; a weak D match, TRBD1 (5 bases). V lost 5 bases to trimming and J lost 8 bases, with 10 bases between them. The CDR3 is 12 residues long.

This clone is classed as medium-sized. The chain combines TRBV18 with TRBJ1-1; 7 bases match TRBD1. Trimming cost V 6 bases and J 7 bases; bases outside gene matches: 17. The CDR3 is 16 amino acids. Germline V gene sequence: CDR1 KGHSH, CDR2 LQKENI. This CDR3 is CASSPSDRPLKGEAFF. CDR3 bases: TGTGCCAGCTCTCCTTCGGACAGGCCGCTTAAGGGTGAAGCTTTCTTT.